This note documents a single TCR beta chain sequence. Its antigen is unidentified. V was shortened by 8 bases and J by 5 bases, with 18 bases between the two germline ends. The CDR3 sequence is 14 residues long. Germline CDR1 and CDR2: MNHEY and SMNVEV (reference sequence). The data were produced by immunoSEQ multiplex PCR, yet TCRdb's version contains in-frame clones alone and is incomplete. This sample has about 64,000 clones, with 84% found just once. This sample was included in a study of OX40 agonist ivuxolimab in advanced cancers. Study-wide findings and caveats: Among T cells, CD8+ cells averaged more expanded clones than CD4+ cells.

This material consisted of CD4+ or CD8+ T cells sorted from blood, taken in a trial of the OX40 agonist ivuxolimab. The TCR sequence derives from an adult with an advanced solid tumor such as melanoma, head and neck, liver or kidney cancer. This chain connects TRBV27 to TRBJ2-5; D not certain. The CDR3 protein is CASGLTGVGETQYF. The DNA of the CDR3 is TGTGCCAGCGGGCTCACTGGGGTTGGGGAGACCCAGTACTTC.